This T cell receptor (beta chain) was found in a study of spatial heterogeneity in lung cancer. Study-wide context: A unique TCR and UMI combination showed up more than ten times in raw reads, on average.

V shed 0 bases and J shed 7 bases, with 11 bases lying between them. CDR1 is ENHRY, CDR2 SYGVKD, per germline. The CDR3 runs to 14 residues. On each TCR cDNA molecule, a unique molecular identifier was present. TCRdb used MiXCR to reprocess the 5' RACE reads, holding one entry per CDR3 protein. The data contain 6,000 to 8,000 distinct CDR3 sequences, roughly 5.2% of them singletons. This clonotype was seen more than once but under ten times. The library was built for alpha chains, so this beta chain is an off-target read and its size means little. Time point here: sample taken at primary tumor resection. TCRs were sequenced from unsorted whole RNA of tumor, nontumor lung or PBMC. The donors, fewer than 90 patients with untreated early-stage non-small cell lung cancer, provided the samples.

Specimen: normal lung tissue next to the tumor, collected at surgery. V gene TRBV10-3 combines with J gene TRBJ2-3, with a possible D match to TRBD2 (5 bases). The receptor's source is a female donor with early-stage non-small cell lung cancer. CDR3 protein: CAISESTGVHTQYF. The DNA of the CDR3 is TGTGCCATCAGTGAGTCGACCGGGGTTCATACGCAGTATTTT.